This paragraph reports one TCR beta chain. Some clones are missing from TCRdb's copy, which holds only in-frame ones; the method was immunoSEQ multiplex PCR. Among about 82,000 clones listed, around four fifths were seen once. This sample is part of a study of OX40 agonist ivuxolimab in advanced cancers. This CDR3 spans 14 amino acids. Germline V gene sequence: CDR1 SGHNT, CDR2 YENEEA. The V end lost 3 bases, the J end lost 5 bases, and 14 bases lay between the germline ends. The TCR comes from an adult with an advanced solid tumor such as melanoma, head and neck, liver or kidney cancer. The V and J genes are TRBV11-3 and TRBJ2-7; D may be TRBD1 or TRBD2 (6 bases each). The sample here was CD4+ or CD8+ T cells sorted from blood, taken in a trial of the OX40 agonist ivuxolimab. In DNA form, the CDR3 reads TGTGCCAGCAGCTTGGGGGGCCCGGCGAACGAGCAGTACTTC. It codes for CASSLGGPANEQYF.